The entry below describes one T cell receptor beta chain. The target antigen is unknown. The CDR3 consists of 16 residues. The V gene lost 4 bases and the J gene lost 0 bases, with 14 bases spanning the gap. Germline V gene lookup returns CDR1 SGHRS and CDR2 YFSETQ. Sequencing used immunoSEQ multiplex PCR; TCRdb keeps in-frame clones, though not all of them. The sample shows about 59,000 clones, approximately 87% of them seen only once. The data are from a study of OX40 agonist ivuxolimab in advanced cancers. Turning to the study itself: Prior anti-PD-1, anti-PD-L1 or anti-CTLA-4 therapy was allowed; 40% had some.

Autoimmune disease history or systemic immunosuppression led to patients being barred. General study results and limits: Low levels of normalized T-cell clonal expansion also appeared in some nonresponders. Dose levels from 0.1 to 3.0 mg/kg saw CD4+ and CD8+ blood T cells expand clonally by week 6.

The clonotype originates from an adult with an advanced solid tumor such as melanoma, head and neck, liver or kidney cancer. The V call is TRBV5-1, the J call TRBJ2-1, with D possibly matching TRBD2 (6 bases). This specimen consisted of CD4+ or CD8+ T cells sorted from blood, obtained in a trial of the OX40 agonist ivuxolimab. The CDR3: CASSLVTGASYNEQFF. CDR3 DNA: TGCGCCAGCAGCCTGGTTACGGGAGCCTCCTACAATGAGCAGTTCTTC.